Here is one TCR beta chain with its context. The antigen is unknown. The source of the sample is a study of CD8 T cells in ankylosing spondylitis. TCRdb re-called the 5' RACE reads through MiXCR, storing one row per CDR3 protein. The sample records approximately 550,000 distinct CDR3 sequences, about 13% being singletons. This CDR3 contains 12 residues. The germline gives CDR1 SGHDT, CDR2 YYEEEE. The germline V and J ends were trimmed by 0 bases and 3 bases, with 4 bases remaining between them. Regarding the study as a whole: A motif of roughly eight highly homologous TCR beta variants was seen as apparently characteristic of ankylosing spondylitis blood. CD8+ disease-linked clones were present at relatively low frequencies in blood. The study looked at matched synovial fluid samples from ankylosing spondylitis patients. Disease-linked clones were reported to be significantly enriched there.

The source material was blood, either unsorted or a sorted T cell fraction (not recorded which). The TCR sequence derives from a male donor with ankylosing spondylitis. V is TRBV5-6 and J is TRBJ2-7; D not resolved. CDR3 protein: CASSLGVYEQYV. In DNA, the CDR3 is TGTGCCAGCAGCTTGGGTGTCTACGAGCAGTACGTC.